This T cell receptor (beta chain) was retrieved from a study of long-term antiretroviral therapy in people with HIV. Broader study findings: Blood sampling spanned 2004 to 2017, possibly under older ART regimens. Clones that had undergone expansion before ART prevailed in the repertoire throughout all time points. Diversity rose after ART but stayed below transplant donor controls.

Treated in the United States were all of the participants with HIV. Investigators performed immunoSEQ version v3.0 at survey level. Profiling relied on immunoSEQ multiplex PCR, and the TCRdb table lists in-frame clones only, not all of them. The table includes approximately 26,000 clones, more than 75% detected once. In regard to this clone: The target antigen is unknown.

Germline V gene data show CDR1 as SGDLS and CDR2 as YYNGEE. V lost 4 bases and J lost 4; bases outside the gene matches: 9. This CDR3 comprises 16 residues. The receptor was isolated from a man in his forties or fifties with HIV. V gene TRBV9 combines with J gene TRBJ2-1, with TRBD1 matching 9 bases. The sample was unsorted PBMCs, taken 2.9 years after starting antiretroviral therapy. The CDR3 sequence is CASSPAPGTGYNEQFF. The CDR3, as DNA: TGTGCCAGCAGCCCCGCCCCCGGGACAGGGTACAATGAGCAGTTCTTC.